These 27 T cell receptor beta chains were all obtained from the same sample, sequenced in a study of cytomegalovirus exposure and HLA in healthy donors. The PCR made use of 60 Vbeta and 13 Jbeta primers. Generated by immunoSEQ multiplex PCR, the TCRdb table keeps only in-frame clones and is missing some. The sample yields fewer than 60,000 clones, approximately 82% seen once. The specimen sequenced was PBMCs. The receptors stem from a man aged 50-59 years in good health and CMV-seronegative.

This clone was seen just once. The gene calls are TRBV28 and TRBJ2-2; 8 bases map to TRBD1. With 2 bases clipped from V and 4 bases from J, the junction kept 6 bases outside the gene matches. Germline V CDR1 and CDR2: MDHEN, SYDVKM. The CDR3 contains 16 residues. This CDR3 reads CASSLGRQGPTGELFF. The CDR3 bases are TGTGCCAGCAGTTTAGGGAGACAGGGGCCCACCGGGGAGCTGTTTTTT. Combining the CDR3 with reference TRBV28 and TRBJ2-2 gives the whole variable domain DVKVTQSSRYLVKRTGEKVFLECVQDMDHENMFWYRQDPGLGLRLIYFSYDVKMKEKGDIPEGYSVSREKKERFSLILESASTNQTSMYLCASSLGRQGPTGELFFGEGSRLTVL.

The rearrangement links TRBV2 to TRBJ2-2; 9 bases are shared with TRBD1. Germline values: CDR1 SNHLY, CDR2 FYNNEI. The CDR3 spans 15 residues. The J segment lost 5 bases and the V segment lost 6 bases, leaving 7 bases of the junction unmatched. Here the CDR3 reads CASRGGTGRTGELFF. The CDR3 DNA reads TGTGCCAGCAGGGGAGGGACAGGGAGGACCGGGGAGCTGTTTTTT.

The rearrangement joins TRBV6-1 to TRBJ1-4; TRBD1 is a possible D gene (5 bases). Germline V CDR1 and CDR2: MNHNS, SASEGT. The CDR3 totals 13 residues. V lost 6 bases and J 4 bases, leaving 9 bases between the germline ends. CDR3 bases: TGTGCCAGCAGGGGGCAGATTAATGAAAAACTGTTTTTT. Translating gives CASRGQINEKLFF.

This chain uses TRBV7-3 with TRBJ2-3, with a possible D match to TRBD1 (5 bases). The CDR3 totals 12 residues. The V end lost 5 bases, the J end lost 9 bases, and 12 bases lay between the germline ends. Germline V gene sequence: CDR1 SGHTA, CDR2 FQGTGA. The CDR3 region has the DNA TGTGCCAGCAGCCCCTCTCAGGGAACGCAGTATTTT. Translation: CASSPSQGTQYF.

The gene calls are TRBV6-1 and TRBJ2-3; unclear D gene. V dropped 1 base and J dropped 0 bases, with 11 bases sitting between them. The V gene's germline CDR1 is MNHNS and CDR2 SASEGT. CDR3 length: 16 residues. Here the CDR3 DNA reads TGTGCCAGCAGTGAAGTTCACATGACTAGCACAGATACGCAGTATTTT. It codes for CASSEVHMTSTDTQYF.

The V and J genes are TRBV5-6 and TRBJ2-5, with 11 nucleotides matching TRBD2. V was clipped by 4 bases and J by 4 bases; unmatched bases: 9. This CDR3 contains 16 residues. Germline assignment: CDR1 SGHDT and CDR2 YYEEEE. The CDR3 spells CASSAGTSGHGETQYF. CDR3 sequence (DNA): TGTGCCAGCAGCGCGGGGACTAGCGGACATGGAGAGACCCAGTACTTC.

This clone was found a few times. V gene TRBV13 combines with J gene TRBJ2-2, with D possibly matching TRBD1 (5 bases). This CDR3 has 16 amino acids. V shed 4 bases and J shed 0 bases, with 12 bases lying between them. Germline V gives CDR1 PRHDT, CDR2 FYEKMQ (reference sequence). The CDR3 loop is CASSSVTVTNTGELFF. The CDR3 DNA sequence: TGTGCCAGCAGCTCCGTGACAGTTACGAACACCGGGGAGCTGTTTTTT.

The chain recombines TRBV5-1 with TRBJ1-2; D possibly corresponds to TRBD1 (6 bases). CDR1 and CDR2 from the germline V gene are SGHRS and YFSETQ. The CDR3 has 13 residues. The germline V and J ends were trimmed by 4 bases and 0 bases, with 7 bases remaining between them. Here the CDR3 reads CASSEGANYGYTF. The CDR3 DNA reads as TGCGCCAGCAGCGAGGGGGCTAACTATGGCTACACCTTC.

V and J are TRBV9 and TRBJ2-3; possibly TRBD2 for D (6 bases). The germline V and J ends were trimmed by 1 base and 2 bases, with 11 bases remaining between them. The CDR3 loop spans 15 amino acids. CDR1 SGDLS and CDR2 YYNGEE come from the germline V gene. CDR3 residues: CASSVIADNTDTQYF. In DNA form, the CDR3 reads TGTGCCAGCAGCGTAATAGCGGACAACACAGATACGCAGTATTTT.

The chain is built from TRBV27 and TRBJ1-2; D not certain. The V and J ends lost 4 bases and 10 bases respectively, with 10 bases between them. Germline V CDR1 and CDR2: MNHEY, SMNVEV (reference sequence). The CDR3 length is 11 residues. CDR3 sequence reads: CASSSHGSYTF. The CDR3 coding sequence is TGTGCCAGCAGTTCGCACGGTTCCTACACCTTC.

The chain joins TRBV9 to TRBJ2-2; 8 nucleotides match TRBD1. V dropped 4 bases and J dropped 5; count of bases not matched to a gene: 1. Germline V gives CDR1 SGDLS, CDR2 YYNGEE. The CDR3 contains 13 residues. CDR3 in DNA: TGTGCCAGCAGCAGACAGGGGACCGGGGAGCTGTTTTTT. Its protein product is CASSRQGTGELFF.

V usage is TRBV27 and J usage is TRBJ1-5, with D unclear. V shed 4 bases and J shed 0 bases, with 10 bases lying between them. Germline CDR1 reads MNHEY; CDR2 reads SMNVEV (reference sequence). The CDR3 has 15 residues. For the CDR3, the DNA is TGTGCCAGCAGTTCCTTACAATATAGCAATCAGCCCCAGCATTTT. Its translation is CASSSLQYSNQPQHF.

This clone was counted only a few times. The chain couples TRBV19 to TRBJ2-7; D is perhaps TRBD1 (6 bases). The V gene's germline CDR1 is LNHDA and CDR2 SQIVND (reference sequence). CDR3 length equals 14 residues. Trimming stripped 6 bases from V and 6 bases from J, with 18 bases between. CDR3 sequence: CASRTGLGASEQYF. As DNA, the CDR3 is TGTGCCAGTAGGACGGGGCTGGGGGCCAGCGAGCAGTACTTC.

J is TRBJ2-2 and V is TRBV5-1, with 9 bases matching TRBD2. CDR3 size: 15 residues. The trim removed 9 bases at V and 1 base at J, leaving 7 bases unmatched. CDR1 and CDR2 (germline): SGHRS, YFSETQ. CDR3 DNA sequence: TGCGCCACCAGTAGCGGGGGCCTGAACACCGGGGAGCTGTTTTTT. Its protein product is CATSSGGLNTGELFF.

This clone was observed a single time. The CDR3 is CASSLGGNTEAFF. The CDR3 nucleotides read TGTGCCAGTAGTTTGGGAGGGAACACTGAAGCTTTCTTT. The gene calls are TRBV19 and TRBJ1-1; no reliable D call. The germline V gene has CDR1 LNHDA and CDR2 SQIVND (reference sequence). The V end lost 5 bases, the J end lost 1 base, and 8 bases lay between the germline ends. The length of the CDR3 is 13 residues.

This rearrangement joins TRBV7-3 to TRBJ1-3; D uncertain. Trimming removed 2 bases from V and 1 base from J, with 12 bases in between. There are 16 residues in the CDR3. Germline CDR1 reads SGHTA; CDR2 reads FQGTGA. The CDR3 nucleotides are TGTGCCAGCAGCTTATTAGCCCCCGAATCTGGAAACACCATATATTTT. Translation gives CASSLLAPESGNTIYF.

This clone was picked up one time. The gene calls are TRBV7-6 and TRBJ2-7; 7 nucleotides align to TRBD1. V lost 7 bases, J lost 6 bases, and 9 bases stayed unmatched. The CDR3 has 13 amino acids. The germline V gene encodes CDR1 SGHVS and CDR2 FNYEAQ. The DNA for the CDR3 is TGTGCCAGCAACCAGACAGGGTTGGGCGAGCAGTACTTC. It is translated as CASNQTGLGEQYF.

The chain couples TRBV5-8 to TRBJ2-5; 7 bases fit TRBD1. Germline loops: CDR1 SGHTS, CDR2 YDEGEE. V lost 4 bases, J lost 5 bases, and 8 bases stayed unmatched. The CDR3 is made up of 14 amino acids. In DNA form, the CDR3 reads TGTGCCAGCAGCCCAACGGACAGGCCGGAGACCCAGTACTTC. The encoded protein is CASSPTDRPETQYF.

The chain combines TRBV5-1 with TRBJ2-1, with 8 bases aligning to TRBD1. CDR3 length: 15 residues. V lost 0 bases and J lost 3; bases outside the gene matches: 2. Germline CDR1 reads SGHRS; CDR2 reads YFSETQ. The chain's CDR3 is CASSLVGQDYNEQFF. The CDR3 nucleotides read TGCGCCAGCAGCTTGGTGGGACAGGACTACAATGAGCAGTTCTTC.

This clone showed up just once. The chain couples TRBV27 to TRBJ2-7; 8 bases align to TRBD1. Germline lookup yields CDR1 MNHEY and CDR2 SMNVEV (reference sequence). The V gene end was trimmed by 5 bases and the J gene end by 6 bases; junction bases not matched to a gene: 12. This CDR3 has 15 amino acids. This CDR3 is CASSPRTGKFSEQYF. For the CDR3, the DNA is TGTGCCAGCAGTCCAAGGACAGGGAAGTTTAGCGAGCAGTACTTC.

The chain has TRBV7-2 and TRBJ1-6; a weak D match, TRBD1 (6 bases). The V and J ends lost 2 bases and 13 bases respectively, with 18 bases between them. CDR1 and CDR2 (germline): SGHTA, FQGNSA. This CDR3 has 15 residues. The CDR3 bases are TGTGCCAGCAGCTTAAAAGGGCAGGGGTTAAATCCCCTCCACTTT. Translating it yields CASSLKGQGLNPLHF.

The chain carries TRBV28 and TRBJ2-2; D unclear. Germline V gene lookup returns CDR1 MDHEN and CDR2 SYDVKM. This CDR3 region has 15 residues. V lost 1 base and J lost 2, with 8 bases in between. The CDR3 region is CASSLYPTNTGELFF. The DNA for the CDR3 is TGTGCCAGCAGTTTATATCCCACAAACACCGGGGAGCTGTTTTTT.

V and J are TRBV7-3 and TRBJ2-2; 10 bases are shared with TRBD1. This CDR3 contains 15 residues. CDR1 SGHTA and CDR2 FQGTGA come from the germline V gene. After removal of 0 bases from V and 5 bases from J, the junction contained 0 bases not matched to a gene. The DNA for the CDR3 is TGTGCCAGCAGCTTAACGGGACAGGGGACCGGGGAGCTGTTTTTT. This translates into CASSLTGQGTGELFF. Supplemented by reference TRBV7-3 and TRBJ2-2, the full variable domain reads GAGVSQTPSNKVTEKGKYVELRCDPISGHTALYWYRQSLGQGPEFLIYFQGTGAADDSGLPNDRFFAVRPEGSVSTLKIQRTERGDSAVYLCASSLTGQGTGELFFGEGSRLTVL.

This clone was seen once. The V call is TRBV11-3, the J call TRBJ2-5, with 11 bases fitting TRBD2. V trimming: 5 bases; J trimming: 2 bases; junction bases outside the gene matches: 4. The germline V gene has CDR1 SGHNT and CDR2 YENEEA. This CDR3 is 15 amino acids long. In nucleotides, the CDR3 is TGTGCCAGCAGCCCCGGGACTAGCGGTCAAGAGACCCAGTACTTC. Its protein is CASSPGTSGQETQYF.

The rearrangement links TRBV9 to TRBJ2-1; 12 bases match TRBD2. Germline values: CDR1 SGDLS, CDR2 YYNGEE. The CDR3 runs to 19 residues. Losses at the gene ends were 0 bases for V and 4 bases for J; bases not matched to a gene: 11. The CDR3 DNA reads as TGTGCCAGCAGCGTAGGTACTAGCGGGGGGTCTAGGCGATACAATGAGCAGTTCTTC. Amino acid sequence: CASSVGTSGGSRRYNEQFF. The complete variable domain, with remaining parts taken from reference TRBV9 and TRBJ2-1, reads DSGVTQTPKHLITATGQRVTLRCSPRSGDLSVYWYQQSLDQGLQFLIQYYNGEERAKGNILERFSAQQFPDLHSELNLSSLELGDSALYFCASSVGTSGGSRRYNEQFFGPGTRLTVL.

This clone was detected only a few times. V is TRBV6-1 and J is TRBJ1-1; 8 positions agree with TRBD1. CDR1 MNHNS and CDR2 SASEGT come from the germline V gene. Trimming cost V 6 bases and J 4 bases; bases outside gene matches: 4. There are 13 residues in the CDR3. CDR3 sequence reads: CASRDRAVTEAFF. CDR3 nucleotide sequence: TGTGCCAGCAGGGACAGGGCGGTCACTGAAGCTTTCTTT.

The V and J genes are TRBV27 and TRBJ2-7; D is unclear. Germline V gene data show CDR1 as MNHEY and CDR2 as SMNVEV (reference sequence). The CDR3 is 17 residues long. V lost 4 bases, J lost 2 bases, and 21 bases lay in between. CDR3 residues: CASSSSLSAAMTYEQYF. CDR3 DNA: TGTGCCAGCAGTTCCTCTCTGAGTGCGGCCATGACCTACGAGCAGTACTTC.